Included here is one TCR beta chain sequence, with context. A much larger clone sits a single nucleotide away, making a read error possible. Profiling of TCR beta VDJ combinations and CDR3 sequences used genomic DNA as template. TCRdb called the reads again in MiXCR, with one record for every CDR3 protein. In the table there are under 200,000 distinct CDR3 sequences, approximately 60% of which are singletons. The data are from a study of CD8+CD57+ T cells in acquired aplastic anemia. Study-wide background: Sorted cells (CD4+ and CD8+) yielded DNA amounts that averaged around 3.1 ug.

This CDR3 has 14 amino acids. The germline V gene encodes CDR1 SGHNT and CDR2 YENEEA. The material sequenced was sorted CD4+, CD8+, or CD8+CD57+ T cells (not recorded which) from PBMCs. The clonotype comes from a human donor in good health. The gene calls are TRBV11-3 and TRBJ2-5; no definite D call. The CDR3 nucleotides are TGTGCCAGCAGCTCACCCCCAGCTTCGGAGACCCGGTACTTC. This sequence encodes CASSSPPASETRYF.